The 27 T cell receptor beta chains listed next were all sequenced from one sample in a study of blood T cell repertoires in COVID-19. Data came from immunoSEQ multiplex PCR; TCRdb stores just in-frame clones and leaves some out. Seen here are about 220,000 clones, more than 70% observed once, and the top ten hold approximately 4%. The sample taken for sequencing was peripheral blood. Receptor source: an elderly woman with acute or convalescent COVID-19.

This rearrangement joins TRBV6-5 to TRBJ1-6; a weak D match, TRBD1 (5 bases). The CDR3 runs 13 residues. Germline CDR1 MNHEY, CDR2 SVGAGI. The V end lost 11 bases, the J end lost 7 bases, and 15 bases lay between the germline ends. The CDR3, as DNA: TGTGCCGGACGACAGTTACCGAATTCACCCCTCCACTTT. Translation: CAGRQLPNSPLHF.

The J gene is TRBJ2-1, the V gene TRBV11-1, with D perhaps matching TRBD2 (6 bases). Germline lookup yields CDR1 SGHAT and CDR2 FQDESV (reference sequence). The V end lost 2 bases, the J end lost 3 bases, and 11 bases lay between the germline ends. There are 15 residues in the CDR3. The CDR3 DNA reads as TGTGCCAGCAGCTTATTGCGGGGAAGCTACAATGAGCAGTTCTTC. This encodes CASSLLRGSYNEQFF.

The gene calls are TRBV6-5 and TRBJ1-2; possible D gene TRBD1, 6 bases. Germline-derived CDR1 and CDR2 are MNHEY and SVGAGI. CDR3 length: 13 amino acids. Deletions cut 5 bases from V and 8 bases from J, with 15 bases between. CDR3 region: CASSPQGTYGYTF. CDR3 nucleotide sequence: TGTGCCAGCAGTCCACAGGGTACATACGGCTACACCTTC.

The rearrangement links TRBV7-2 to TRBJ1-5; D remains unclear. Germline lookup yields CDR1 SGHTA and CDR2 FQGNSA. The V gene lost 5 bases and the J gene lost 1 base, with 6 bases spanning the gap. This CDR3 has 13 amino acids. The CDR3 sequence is CASSRWSNQPQHF. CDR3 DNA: TGTGCCAGCAGCCGGTGGAGCAATCAGCCCCAGCATTTT.

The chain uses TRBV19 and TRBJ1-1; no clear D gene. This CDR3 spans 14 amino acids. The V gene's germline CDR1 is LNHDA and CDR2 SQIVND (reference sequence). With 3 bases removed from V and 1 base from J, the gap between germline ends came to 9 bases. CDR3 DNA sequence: TGTGCCAGTAGTATTCGCCCACAGAACACTGAAGCTTTCTTT. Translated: CASSIRPQNTEAFF.

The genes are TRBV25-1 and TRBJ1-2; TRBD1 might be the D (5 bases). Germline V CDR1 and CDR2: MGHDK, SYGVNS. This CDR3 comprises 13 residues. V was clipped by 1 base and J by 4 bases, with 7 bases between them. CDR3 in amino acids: CASSEWGSYGYTF. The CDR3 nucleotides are TGTGCCAGCAGTGAATGGGGCAGCTATGGCTACACCTTC.

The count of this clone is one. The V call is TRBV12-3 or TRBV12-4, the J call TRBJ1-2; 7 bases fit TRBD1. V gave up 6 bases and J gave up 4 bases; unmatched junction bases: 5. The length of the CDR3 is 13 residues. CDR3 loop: CASSNRGIYGYTF. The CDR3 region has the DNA TGTGCCAGCAGCAACAGGGGTATCTATGGCTACACCTTC.

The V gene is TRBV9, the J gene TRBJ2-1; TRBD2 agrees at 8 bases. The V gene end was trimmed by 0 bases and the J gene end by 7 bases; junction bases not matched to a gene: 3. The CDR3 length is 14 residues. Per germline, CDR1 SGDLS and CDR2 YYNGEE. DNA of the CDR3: TGTGCCAGCAGCGTAGGCGGGGGGCAGAATGAGCAGTTCTTC. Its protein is CASSVGGGQNEQFF.

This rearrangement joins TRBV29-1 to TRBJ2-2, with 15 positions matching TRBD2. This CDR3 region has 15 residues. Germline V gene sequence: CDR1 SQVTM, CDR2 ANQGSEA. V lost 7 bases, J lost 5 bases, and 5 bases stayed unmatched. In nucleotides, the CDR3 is TGCAGCGCCGGACTAGCGGGGGGGCATACCGGGGAGCTGTTTTTT. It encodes CSAGLAGGHTGELFF.

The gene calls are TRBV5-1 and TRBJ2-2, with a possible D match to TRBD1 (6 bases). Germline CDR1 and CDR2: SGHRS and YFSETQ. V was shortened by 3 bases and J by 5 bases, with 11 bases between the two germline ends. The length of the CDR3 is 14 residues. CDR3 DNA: TGCGCCAGCAGCTCTGGACAGCCTACCGGGGAGCTGTTTTTT. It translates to CASSSGQPTGELFF. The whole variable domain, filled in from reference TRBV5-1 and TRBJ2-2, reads KAGVTQTPRYLIKTRGQQVTLSCSPISGHRSVSWYQQTPGQGLQFLFEYFSETQRNKGNFPGRFSGRQFSNSRSEMNVSTLELGDSALYLCASSSGQPTGELFFGEGSRLTVL.

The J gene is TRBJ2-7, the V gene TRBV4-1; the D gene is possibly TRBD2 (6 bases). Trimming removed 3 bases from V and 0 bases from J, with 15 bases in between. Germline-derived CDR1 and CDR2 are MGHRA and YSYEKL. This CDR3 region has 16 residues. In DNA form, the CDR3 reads TGCGCCAGCAGCCACCGACTAGTAGGGAGCTCCTACGAGCAGTACTTC. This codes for CASSHRLVGSSYEQYF.

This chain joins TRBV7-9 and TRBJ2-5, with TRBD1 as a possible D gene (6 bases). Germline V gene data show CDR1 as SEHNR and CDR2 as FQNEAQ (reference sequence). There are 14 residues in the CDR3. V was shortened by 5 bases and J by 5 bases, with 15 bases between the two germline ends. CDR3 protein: CASSPDRLLETQYF. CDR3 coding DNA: TGTGCCAGCAGCCCCGACAGGTTGTTGGAGACCCAGTACTTC.

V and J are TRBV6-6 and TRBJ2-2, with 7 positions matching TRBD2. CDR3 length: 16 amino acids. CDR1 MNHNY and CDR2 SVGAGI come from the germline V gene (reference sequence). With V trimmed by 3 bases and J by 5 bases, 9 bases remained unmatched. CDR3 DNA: TGTGCCAGCAGTTATCCGCCGGGGGGTGGGACCGGGGAGCTGTTTTTT. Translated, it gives CASSYPPGGGTGELFF.

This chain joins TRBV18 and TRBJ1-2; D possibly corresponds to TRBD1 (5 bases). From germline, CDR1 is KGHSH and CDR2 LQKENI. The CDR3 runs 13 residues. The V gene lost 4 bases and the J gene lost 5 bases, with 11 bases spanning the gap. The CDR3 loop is CASSLDSVYGYTF. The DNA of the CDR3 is TGTGCCAGCTCACTAGACAGCGTTTATGGCTACACCTTC.

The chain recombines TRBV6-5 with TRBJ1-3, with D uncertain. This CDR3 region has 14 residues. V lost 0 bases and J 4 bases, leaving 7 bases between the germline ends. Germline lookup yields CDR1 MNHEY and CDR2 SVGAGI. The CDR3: CASSYSFLGNTIYF. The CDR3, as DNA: TGTGCCAGCAGTTACTCCTTTTTAGGAAACACCATATATTTT.

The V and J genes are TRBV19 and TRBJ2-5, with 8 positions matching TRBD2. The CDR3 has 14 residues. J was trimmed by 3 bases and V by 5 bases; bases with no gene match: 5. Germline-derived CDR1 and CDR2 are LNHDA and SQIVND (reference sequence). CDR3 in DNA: TGTGCCAGTAGTGTGACTAGCGAGAAAGAGACCCAGTACTTC. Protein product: CASSVTSEKETQYF.

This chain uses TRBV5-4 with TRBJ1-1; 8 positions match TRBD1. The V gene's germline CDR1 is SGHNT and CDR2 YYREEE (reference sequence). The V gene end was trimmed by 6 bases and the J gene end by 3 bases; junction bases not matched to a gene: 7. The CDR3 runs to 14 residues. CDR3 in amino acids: CASTRQGTYTEAFF. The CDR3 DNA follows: TGTGCCAGCACCCGACAGGGGACTTACACTGAAGCTTTCTTT.

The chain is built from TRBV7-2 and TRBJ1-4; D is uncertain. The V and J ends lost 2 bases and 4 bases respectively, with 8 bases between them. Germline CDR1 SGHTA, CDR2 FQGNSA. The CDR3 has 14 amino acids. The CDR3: CASSLTELNEKLFF. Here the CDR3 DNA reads TGTGCCAGCAGCTTAACAGAACTTAATGAAAAACTGTTTTTT.

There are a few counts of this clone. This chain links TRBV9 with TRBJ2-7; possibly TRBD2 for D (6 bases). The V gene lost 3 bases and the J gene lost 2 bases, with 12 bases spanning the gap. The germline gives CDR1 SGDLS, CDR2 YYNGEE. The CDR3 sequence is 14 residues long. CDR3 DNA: TGTGCCAGCAGCGGGGCGGAGGGCCCCTACGAGCAGTACTTC. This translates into CASSGAEGPYEQYF. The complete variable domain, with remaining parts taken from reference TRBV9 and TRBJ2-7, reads DSGVTQTPKHLITATGQRVTLRCSPRSGDLSVYWYQQSLDQGLQFLIQYYNGEERAKGNILERFSAQQFPDLHSELNLSSLELGDSALYFCASSGAEGPYEQYFGPGTRLTVT.

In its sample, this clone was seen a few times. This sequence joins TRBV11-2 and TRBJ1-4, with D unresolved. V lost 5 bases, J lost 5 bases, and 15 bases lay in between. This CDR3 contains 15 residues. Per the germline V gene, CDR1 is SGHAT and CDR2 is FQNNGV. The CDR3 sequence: CASSPLAFRNEKLFF. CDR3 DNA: TGTGCCAGCAGCCCACTGGCTTTCAGGAATGAAAAACTGTTTTTT. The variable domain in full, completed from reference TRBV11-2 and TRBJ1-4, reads EAGVAQSPRYKIIEKRQSVAFWCNPISGHATLYWYQQILGQGPKLLIQFQNNGVVDDSQLPKDRFSAERLKGVDSTLKIQPAKLEDSAVYLCASSPLAFRNEKLFFGSGTQLSVL.

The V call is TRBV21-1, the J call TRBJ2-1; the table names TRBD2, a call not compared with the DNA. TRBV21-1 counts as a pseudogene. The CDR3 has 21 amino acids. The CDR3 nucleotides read TGTGCCAGCAGCAATAAAACCTCGGTGAAGCGGGGGGCCAAGGACTACAATGAGCAGTTCTTC. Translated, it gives CASSNKTSVKRGAKDYNEQFF.

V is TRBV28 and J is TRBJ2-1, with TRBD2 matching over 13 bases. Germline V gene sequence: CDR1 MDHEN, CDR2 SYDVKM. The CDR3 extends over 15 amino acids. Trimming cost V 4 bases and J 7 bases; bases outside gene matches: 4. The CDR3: CASSYAGLAGNEQFF. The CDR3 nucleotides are TGTGCCAGCAGTTATGCGGGACTAGCGGGGAATGAGCAGTTCTTC.

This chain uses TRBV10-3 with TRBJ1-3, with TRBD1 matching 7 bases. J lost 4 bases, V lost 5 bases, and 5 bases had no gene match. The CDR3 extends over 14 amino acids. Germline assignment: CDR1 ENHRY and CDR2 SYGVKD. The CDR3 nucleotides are TGTGCCATCAGTTTCGACAGGGACGGAAACACCATATATTTT. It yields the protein CAISFDRDGNTIYF.

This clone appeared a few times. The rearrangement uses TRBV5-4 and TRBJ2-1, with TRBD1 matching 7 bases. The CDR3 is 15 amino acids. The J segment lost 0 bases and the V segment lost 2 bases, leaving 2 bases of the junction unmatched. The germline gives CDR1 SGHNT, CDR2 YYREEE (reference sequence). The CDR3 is CASSFDRASYNEQFF. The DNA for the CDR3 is TGTGCCAGCAGCTTTGACAGGGCCTCCTACAATGAGCAGTTCTTC. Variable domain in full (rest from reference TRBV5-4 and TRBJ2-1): ETGVTQSPTHLIKTRGQQVTLRCSSQSGHNTVSWYQQALGQGPQFIFQYYREEENGRGNFPPRFSGLQFPNYSSELNVNALELDDSALYLCASSFDRASYNEQFFGPGTRLTVL.

The CDR3 sequence: CASSLAGTGEKLFF. In DNA, the CDR3 is TGTGCCAGCAGTTTAGCGGGGACGGGAGAAAAACTGTTTTTT. The chain employs TRBV27 and TRBJ1-4; TRBD1 might be the D (5 bases). This CDR3 is built from 14 residues. Germline values: CDR1 MNHEY, CDR2 SMNVEV (reference sequence). The V gene lost 2 bases and the J gene lost 8 bases, with 12 bases spanning the gap.

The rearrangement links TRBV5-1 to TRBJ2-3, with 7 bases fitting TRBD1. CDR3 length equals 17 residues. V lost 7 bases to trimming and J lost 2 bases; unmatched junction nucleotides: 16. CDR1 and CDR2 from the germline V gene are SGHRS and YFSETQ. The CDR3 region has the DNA TGCGCCAGCCCAAACGACCTGGACAGGACTGACACAGATACGCAGTATTTT. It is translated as CASPNDLDRTDTDTQYF.

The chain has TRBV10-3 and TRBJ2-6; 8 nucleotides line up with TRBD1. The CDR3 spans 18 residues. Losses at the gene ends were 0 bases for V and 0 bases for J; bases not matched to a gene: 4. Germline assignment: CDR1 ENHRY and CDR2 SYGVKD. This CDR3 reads CAISESGQGASGANVLTF. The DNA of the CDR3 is TGTGCCATCAGTGAGTCTGGACAGGGAGCCTCTGGGGCCAACGTCCTGACTTTC.